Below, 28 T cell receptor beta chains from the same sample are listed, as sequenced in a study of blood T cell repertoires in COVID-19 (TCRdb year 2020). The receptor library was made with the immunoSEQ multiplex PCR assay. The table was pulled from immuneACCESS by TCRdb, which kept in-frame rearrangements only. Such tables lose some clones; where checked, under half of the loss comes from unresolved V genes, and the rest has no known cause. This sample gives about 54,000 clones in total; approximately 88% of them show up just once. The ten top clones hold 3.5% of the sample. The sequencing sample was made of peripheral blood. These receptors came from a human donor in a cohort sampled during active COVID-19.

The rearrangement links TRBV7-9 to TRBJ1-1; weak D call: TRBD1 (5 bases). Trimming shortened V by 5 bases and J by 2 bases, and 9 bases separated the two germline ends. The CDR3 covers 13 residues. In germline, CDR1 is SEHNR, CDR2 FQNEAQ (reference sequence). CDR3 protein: CASSAGGNTEAFF. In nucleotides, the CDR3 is TGTGCCAGCAGCGCCGGGGGAAACACTGAAGCTTTCTTT.

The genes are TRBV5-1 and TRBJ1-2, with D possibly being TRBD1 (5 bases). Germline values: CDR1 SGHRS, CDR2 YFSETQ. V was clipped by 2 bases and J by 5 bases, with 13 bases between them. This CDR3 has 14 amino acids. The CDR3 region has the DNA TGCGCCAGCAGCTTCCCGGAAACAGGTTATGGCTACACCTTC. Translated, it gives CASSFPETGYGYTF.

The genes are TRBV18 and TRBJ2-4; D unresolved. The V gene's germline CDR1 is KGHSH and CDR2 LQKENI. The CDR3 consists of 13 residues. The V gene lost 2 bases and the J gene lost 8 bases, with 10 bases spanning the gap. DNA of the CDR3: TGTGCCAGCTCACCAAGTGTGGTAGACATTCAGTACTTC. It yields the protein CASSPSVVDIQYF.

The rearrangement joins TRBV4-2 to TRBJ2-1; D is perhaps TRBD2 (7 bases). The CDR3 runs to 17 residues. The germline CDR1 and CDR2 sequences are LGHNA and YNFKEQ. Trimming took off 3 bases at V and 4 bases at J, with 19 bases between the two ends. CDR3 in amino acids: CASSHPSRGGEYNEQFF. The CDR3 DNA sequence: TGTGCCAGCAGCCACCCCTCGAGGGGGGGAGAATACAATGAGCAGTTCTTC.

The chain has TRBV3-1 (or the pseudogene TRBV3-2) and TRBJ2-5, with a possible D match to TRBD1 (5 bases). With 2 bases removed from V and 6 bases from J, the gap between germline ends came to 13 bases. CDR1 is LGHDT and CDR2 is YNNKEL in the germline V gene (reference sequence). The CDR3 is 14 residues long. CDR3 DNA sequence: TGTGCCAGCAGCCAAACCTCAGGGTTGAAGACCCAGTACTTC. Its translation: CASSQTSGLKTQYF.

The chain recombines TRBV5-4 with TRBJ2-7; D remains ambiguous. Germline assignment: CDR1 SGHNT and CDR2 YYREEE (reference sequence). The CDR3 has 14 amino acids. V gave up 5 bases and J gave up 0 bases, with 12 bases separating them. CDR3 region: CASSTEQSSYEQYF. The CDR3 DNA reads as TGTGCCAGCAGTACCGAACAGAGCTCCTACGAGCAGTACTTC.

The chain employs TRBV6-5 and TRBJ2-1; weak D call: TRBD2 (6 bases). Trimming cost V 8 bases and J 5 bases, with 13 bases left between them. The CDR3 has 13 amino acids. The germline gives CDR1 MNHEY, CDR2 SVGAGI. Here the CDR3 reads CASGGTNNNEQFF. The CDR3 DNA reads TGTGCCAGCGGGGGGACCAACAACAATGAGCAGTTCTTC.

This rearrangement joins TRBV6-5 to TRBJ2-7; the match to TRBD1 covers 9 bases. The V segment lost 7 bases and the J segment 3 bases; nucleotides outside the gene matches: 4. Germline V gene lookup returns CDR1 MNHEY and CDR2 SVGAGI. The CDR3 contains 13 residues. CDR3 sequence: CASITGGIYEQYF. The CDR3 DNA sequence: TGTGCCAGCATCACAGGGGGCATCTACGAGCAGTACTTC.

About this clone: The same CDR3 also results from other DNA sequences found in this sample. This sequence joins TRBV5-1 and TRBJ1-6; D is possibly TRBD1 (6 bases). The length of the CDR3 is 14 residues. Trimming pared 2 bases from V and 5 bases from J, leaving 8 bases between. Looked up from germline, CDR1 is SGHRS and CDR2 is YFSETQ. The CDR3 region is CASSFRTDNSPLHF. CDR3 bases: TGCGCCAGCAGCTTTCGGACAGATAATTCACCCCTCCACTTT.

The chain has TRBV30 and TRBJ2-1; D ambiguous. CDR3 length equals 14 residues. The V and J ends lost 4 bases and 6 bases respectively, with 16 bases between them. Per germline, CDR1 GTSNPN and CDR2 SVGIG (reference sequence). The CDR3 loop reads CAWTGSVLPNEQFF. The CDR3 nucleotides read TGTGCCTGGACCGGTTCCGTTCTCCCCAATGAGCAGTTCTTC. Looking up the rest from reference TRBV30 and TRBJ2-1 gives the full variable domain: SQTIHQWPATLVQPVGSPLSLECTVEGTSNPNLYWYRQAAGRGLQLLFYSVGIGQISSEVPQNLSASRPQDRQFILSSKKLLLSDSGFYLCAWTGSVLPNEQFFGPGTRLTVL.

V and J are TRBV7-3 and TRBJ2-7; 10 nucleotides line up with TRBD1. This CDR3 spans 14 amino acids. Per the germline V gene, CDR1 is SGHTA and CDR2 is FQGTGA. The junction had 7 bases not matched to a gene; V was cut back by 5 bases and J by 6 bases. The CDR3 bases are TGTGCCAGCAGCCTGGGACAGGGGCTGGGCGAGCAGTACTTC. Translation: CASSLGQGLGEQYF.

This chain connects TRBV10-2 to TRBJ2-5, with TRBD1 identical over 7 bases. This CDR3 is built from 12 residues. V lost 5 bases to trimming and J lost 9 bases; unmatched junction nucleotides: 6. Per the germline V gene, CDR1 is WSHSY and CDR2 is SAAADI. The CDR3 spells CASSSLGQAQYF. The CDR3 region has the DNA TGCGCCAGCAGTTCCCTTGGACAGGCCCAGTACTTC.

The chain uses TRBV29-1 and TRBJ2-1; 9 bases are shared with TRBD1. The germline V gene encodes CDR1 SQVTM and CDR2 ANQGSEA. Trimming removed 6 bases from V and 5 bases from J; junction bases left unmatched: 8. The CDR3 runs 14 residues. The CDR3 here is CSVTPGQGNNEQFF. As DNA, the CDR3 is TGCAGCGTCACCCCGGGACAGGGTAACAATGAGCAGTTCTTC.

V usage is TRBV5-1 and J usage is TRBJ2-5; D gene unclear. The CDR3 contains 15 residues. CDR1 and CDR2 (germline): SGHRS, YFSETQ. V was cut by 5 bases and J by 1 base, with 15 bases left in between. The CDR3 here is CASSSLRRGQETQYF. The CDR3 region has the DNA TGCGCCAGCAGTTCACTCCGCAGAGGCCAAGAGACCCAGTACTTC.

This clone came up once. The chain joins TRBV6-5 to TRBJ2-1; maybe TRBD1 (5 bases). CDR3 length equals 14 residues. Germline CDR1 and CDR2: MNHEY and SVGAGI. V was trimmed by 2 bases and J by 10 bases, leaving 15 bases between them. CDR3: CASSYLQGTGEQFF. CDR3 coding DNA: TGTGCCAGCAGTTACCTGCAGGGTACAGGCGAGCAGTTCTTC.

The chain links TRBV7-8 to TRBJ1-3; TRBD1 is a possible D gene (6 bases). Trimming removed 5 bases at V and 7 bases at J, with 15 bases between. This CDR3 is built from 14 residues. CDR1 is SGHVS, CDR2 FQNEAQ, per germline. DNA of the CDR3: TGTGCCAGCAGCGAACAACAGGGTCGGAACACCATATATTTT. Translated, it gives CASSEQQGRNTIYF.

DNA for the CDR3: TGTGCCACCAGTGCCGGGGCCATCAGGGGAATCGCAGATACGCAGTATTTT. It yields the protein CATSAGAIRGIADTQYF. The chain employs TRBV24-1 and TRBJ2-3; D may be TRBD1 (6 bases). Trimming pared 5 bases from V and 4 bases from J, leaving 21 bases between. Germline lookup yields CDR1 KGHDR and CDR2 SFDVKD. The length of the CDR3 is 17 residues.

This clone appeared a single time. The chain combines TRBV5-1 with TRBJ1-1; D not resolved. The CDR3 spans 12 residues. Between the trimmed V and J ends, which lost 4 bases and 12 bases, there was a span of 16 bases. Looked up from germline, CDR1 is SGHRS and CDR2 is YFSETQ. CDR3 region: CASSSSGRISFF. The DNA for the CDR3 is TGCGCCAGCAGCAGTTCTGGGAGGATCTCTTTCTTT.

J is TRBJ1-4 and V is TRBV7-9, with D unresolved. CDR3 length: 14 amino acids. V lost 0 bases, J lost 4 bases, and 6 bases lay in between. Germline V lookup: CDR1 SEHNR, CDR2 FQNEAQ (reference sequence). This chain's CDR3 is CASSLAAYNEKLFF. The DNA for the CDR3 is TGTGCCAGCAGCTTAGCAGCCTATAATGAAAAACTGTTTTTT.

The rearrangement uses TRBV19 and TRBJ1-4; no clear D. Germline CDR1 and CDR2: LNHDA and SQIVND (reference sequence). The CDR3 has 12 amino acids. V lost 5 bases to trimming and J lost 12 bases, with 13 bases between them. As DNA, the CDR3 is TGTGCCAGTAGTTCTTCCCTTGGGCAACTGTTTTTT. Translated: CASSSSLGQLFF.

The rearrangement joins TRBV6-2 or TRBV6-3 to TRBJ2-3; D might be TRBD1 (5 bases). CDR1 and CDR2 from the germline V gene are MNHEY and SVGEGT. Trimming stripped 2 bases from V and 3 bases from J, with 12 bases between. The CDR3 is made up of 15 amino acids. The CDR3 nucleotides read TGTGCCAGCAGTTACGGGGCGGATATTACAGATACGCAGTATTTT. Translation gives CASSYGADITDTQYF.

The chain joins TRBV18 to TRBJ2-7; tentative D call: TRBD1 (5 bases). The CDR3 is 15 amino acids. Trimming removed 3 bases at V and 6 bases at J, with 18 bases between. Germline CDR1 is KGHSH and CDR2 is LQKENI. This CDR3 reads CASSPLLGPQGEQYF. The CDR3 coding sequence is TGTGCCAGCTCACCGCTCTTGGGGCCCCAGGGCGAGCAGTACTTC.

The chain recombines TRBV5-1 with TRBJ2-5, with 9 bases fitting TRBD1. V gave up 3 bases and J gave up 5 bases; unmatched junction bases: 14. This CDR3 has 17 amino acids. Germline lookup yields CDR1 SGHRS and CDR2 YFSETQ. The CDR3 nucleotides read TGCGCCAGCAGCTGGGGACAGGGCGGTGAGCATGGGGAGACCCAGTACTTC. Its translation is CASSWGQGGEHGETQYF.

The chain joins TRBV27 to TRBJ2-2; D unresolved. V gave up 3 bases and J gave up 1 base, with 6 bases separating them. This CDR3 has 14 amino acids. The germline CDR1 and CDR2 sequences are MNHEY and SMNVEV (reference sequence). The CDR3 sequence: CASSFSRNTGELFF. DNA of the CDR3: TGTGCCAGCAGTTTTTCGCGGAACACCGGGGAGCTGTTTTTT.

The CDR3 reads CASSAGTGGYNEQFF. The DNA for the CDR3 is TGTGCCAGCAGCGCCGGGACAGGGGGTTACAATGAGCAGTTCTTC. This rearrangement joins TRBV2 to TRBJ2-1; the match to TRBD1 covers 11 bases. V lost 6 bases to trimming and J lost 4 bases; unmatched junction nucleotides: 5. Germline lookup yields CDR1 SNHLY and CDR2 FYNNEI. The CDR3 length is 15 residues.

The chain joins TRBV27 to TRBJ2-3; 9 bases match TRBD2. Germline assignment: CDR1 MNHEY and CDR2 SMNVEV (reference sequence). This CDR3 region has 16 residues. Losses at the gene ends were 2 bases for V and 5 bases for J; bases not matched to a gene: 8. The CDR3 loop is CASSLVGLAGGDTQYF. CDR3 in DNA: TGTGCCAGCAGTTTAGTGGGACTAGCTGGAGGAGATACGCAGTATTTT.

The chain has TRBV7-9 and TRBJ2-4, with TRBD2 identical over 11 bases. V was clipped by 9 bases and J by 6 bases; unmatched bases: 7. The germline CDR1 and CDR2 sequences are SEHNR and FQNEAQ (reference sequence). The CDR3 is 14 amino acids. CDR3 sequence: CASQLAGVGNIQYF. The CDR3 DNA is TGTGCCAGTCAACTAGCGGGAGTAGGAAACATTCAGTACTTC.

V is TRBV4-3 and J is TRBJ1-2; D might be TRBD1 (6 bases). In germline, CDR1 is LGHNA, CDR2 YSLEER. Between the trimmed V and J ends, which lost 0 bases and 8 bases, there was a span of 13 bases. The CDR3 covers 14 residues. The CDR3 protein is CASSQDRFGGGYTF. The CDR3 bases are TGCGCCAGCAGCCAAGATCGATTTGGGGGCGGCTACACCTTC.